This TCR beta chain was recovered during a study of blood T cell repertoires in COVID-19. Study-wide background: Sites across the United States, Italy and Spain contributed samples from acute and convalescent COVID-19. Sources were T cells, B-cell-depleted T cells, or PBMCs; the material itself was cDNA or gDNA.

In the study's own analysis: Estimation of nucleated cell counts was performed using reference gene primer amplification. Sequencing was performed with immunoSEQ multiplex PCR; in TCRdb, only in-frame clones are kept and a portion is missing. The D gene and trimming were derived from the DNA, and the V and J assignments and clone size from that table. The sample consists of some 45,000 clones, approximately 80% of them appearing once. Trimming removed 6 bases from V and 7 bases from J; junction bases left unmatched: 12. The CDR3 is 15 amino acids. The germline V gene has CDR1 ENHRY and CDR2 SYGVKD. The chain employs TRBV10-3 and TRBJ1-5, with 7 nucleotides matching TRBD1. Sequencing input: peripheral blood. This TCR came from a man aged 65-85 years with acute or convalescent COVID-19. This CDR3 is CAISPVAQGGQPQHF. The CDR3 DNA sequence: TGTGCCATCAGCCCTGTGGCGCAGGGGGGACAGCCCCAGCATTTT.